Shown below are 23 T cell receptor beta chains from a single sample sequenced in a study of shared clonotypes between healthy human individuals. Using immunoSEQ multiplex PCR, the repertoire was profiled, and TCRdb retains in-frame clones only, with some absent. The sample yields roughly 700,000 clones, 90% seen once. Sequences were obtained from memory CD8+ T cells from PBMCs. The sample's subset: CD45RO+ cells pooled with CCR7-negative TemRA cells. The receptors here all came from a man in his late teens or twenties in good health. Some clones in this sample may be carry-over from other donors' samples.

For this clone: This sample also contains other DNA sequences that code for the same CDR3. The V and J genes are TRBV7-9 and TRBJ1-2; 7 nucleotides line up with TRBD1. CDR1 is SEHNR, CDR2 FQNEAQ, per germline (reference sequence). The trim removed 0 bases at V and 6 bases at J, leaving 4 bases unmatched. This CDR3 has 14 residues. CDR3 coding DNA: TGTGCCAGCAGCTTAGCGGGAACAGGGGATGGCTACACCTTC. Translating gives CASSLAGTGDGYTF.

The chain combines TRBV13 with TRBJ2-5; the D is unclear. Between the trimmed V and J ends, which lost 6 bases and 2 bases, there was a span of 13 bases. The CDR3 totals 14 residues. Germline V lookup: CDR1 PRHDT, CDR2 FYEKMQ (reference sequence). The CDR3 here is CASSARRSQETQYF. CDR3 coding DNA: TGTGCCAGCAGTGCAAGACGGTCTCAAGAGACCCAGTACTTC.

The chain uses TRBV9 and TRBJ2-1; D tentatively fits TRBD1 or TRBD2 (6 bases each). Between the trimmed V and J ends, which lost 2 bases and 9 bases, there was a span of 12 bases. CDR3 length equals 13 residues. Germline V gene sequence: CDR1 SGDLS, CDR2 YYNGEE. The CDR3 DNA reads as TGTGCCAGCAGCGTCAGTGGGGGGCCTGAGCAGTTCTTC. Its protein product is CASSVSGGPEQFF.

This sequence joins TRBV7-3 and TRBJ1-1; a weak D match, TRBD1 (5 bases). This CDR3 region has 20 residues. Germline assignment: CDR1 SGHTA and CDR2 FQGTGA. Trimming shortened V by 3 bases and J by 1 base, and 27 bases separated the two germline ends. CDR3: CASSFNPHESAGYGNTEAFF. The CDR3 DNA reads TGTGCCAGCAGCTTCAATCCCCATGAGTCGGCAGGGTATGGGAACACTGAAGCTTTCTTT.

The V call is TRBV4-3, the J call TRBJ1-1, with D possibly TRBD1 on 5 matching bases. Trimming shortened V by 0 bases and J by 0 bases, and 17 bases separated the two germline ends. The CDR3 contains 18 residues. CDR1 is LGHNA, CDR2 YSLEER, per germline. The CDR3 loop is CASSQDPGGESMNTEAFF. The DNA for the CDR3 is TGCGCCAGCAGCCAAGATCCCGGGGGGGAATCAATGAACACTGAAGCTTTCTTT.

This chain uses TRBV27 with TRBJ1-4; D perhaps matches TRBD1 (5 bases). The CDR3 has 16 amino acids. Trimming left V 5 bases short and J 3 bases short, with 16 bases between. Looked up from germline, CDR1 is MNHEY and CDR2 is SMNVEV (reference sequence). The CDR3 sequence is CASSRGRAAANEKLFF. The DNA for the CDR3 is TGTGCCAGCAGTCGGGGGAGGGCGGCAGCTAATGAAAAACTGTTTTTT. The full variable domain, rest sourced from reference TRBV27 and TRBJ1-4, is EAQVTQNPRYLITVTGKKLTVTCSQNMNHEYMSWYRQDPGLGLRQIYYSMNVEVTDKGDVPEGYKVSRKEKRNFPLILESPSPNQTSLYFCASSRGRAAANEKLFFGSGTQLSVL.

J is TRBJ2-2 and V is TRBV29-1; no clear D gene. V was clipped by 4 bases and J by 1 base, with 7 bases between them. This CDR3 spans 13 amino acids. Germline-derived CDR1 and CDR2 are SQVTM and ANQGSEA. DNA of the CDR3: TGCAGCGTTGTTAAGGGGAACACCGGGGAGCTGTTTTTT. Its translation: CSVVKGNTGELFF.

This chain uses TRBV27 with TRBJ1-4, with 9 bases fitting TRBD1. The CDR3 consists of 13 residues. The ends lost 8 bases at V and 5 bases at J; junction bases unmatched: 3. Per the germline V gene, CDR1 is MNHEY and CDR2 is SMNVEV (reference sequence). CDR3 loop: CASRQGVNEKLFF. Written as DNA, the CDR3 is TGTGCCAGCCGACAGGGGGTAAATGAAAAACTGTTTTTT.

This chain connects TRBV27 to TRBJ2-2; possibly TRBD1 for D (6 bases). Trimming removed 8 bases at V and 5 bases at J, with 18 bases between. The CDR3 has 15 amino acids. Germline V lookup: CDR1 MNHEY, CDR2 SMNVEV (reference sequence). Written as DNA, the CDR3 is TGTGCCAGCCGTCAGGGGCCTTATTTGACCGGGGAGCTGTTTTTT. This encodes CASRQGPYLTGELFF.

This clone occurred once. CDR3 nucleotide sequence: TGTGCCAGCTCACCGATCGATAAATACACTGAAGCTTTCTTT. Its translation is CASSPIDKYTEAFF. The rearrangement links TRBV18 to TRBJ1-1, with D unresolved. Germline loops: CDR1 KGHSH, CDR2 LQKENI. The CDR3 loop spans 14 amino acids. Trimming stripped 3 bases from V and 3 bases from J, with 11 bases between.

This clone was recorded a few times. The chain has TRBV27 and TRBJ2-5; D is ambiguous. The CDR3 length is 15 residues. Trimming pared 3 bases from V and 1 base from J, leaving 12 bases between. The germline CDR1 and CDR2 sequences are MNHEY and SMNVEV (reference sequence). The CDR3 DNA follows: TGTGCCAGCAGTTTCCTAGGATCAGTCCAAGAGACCCAGTACTTC. Amino acids: CASSFLGSVQETQYF.

The CDR3 nucleotides are TGCAGCGCGACAAGACAGTCCAAAAACATTCAGTACTTC. Translated: CSATRQSKNIQYF. The chain has TRBV29-1 and TRBJ2-4; weak D call: TRBD1 (5 bases). Looked up from germline, CDR1 is SQVTM and CDR2 is ANQGSEA. The V gene lost 7 bases and the J gene lost 2 bases, with 12 bases spanning the gap. This CDR3 spans 13 amino acids.

J is TRBJ2-7 and V is TRBV28; 9 nucleotides align to TRBD2. Germline V gene lookup returns CDR1 MDHEN and CDR2 SYDVKM. V was clipped by 2 bases and J by 3 bases; unmatched bases: 2. The length of the CDR3 is 14 residues. The CDR3 spells CASSLALAGYEQYF. CDR3 bases: TGTGCCAGCAGTTTAGCACTAGCGGGCTACGAGCAGTACTTC.

This clone appeared a single time. The chain carries TRBV19 and TRBJ2-7, with D possibly matching TRBD2 (6 bases). Germline loops: CDR1 LNHDA, CDR2 SQIVND (reference sequence). The V end was cut by 7 bases, the J end by 3 bases, with 19 bases between. The CDR3 is made up of 15 amino acids. Here the CDR3 reads CASTPGRSGLYEQYF. Here the CDR3 DNA reads TGTGCCAGTACCCCAGGGAGGAGCGGACTCTACGAGCAGTACTTC.

The chain couples TRBV27 to TRBJ2-7; tentatively, D is TRBD1 (6 bases). CDR3 size: 14 residues. V lost 5 bases and J 2 bases, leaving 13 bases between the germline ends. Germline V lookup: CDR1 MNHEY, CDR2 SMNVEV (reference sequence). CDR3: CASSVTGTPYEQYF. As DNA, the CDR3 is TGTGCCAGCAGTGTTACAGGGACACCCTACGAGCAGTACTTC.

The chain joins TRBV28 to TRBJ1-3; tentative D call: TRBD1 (6 bases). The CDR3 contains 16 residues. The germline CDR1 and CDR2 sequences are MDHEN and SYDVKM. V was cut by 3 bases and J by 2 bases, with 14 bases left in between. The CDR3 sequence: CASSLEGGLTGNTIYF. CDR3 sequence (DNA): TGTGCCAGCAGTTTGGAGGGGGGCCTCACTGGAAACACCATATATTTT.

This rearrangement joins TRBV28 to TRBJ2-3; 13 nucleotides align to TRBD2. After removal of 6 bases from V and 5 bases from J, the junction contained 8 bases not matched to a gene. The CDR3 contains 16 residues. CDR1 and CDR2 from the germline V gene are MDHEN and SYDVKM. CDR3 region: CASSLGTSGTLDTQYF. The CDR3 DNA is TGTGCCAGCAGCCTAGGGACTAGCGGGACGTTAGATACGCAGTATTTT.

The chain recombines TRBV7-8 with TRBJ1-5, with 12 nucleotides matching TRBD1. Trimming at V came to 3 bases and at J to 2 bases, leaving 5 bases not matched to a gene. CDR3 size: 17 residues. The germline gives CDR1 SGHVS, CDR2 FQNEAQ. The CDR3 nucleotides read TGTGCCAGCAGCTTGGGACAGGGGGCGATAGGCAATCAGCCCCAGCATTTT. Amino acids: CASSLGQGAIGNQPQHF.

As concerns this clone: Distinct nucleotide sequences in the sample also encode this CDR3. The rearrangement links TRBV7-9 to TRBJ1-2; tentative D call: TRBD1 (5 bases). The CDR3 runs 13 residues. V dropped 2 bases and J dropped 6 bases, with 10 bases sitting between them. Germline V gene sequence: CDR1 SEHNR, CDR2 FQNEAQ (reference sequence). Written as DNA, the CDR3 is TGTGCCAGCAGCTTATCTGGCAGGGATGGCTACACCTTC. It specifies CASSLSGRDGYTF.

V is TRBV2 and J is TRBJ1-5; no definite D call. The germline CDR1 and CDR2 sequences are SNHLY and FYNNEI. Trimming cost V 7 bases and J 0 bases, with 16 bases left between them. This CDR3 spans 16 amino acids. The CDR3 region has the DNA TGTGCCAGCACTGATTGGCAGTTCAATAGCAATCAGCCCCAGCATTTT. It codes for CASTDWQFNSNQPQHF.

This CDR3 is CASSLEVRQGIHEQYF. DNA for the CDR3: TGTGCCAGCAGTTTAGAGGTTCGGCAGGGGATCCACGAGCAGTACTTC. J is TRBJ2-7 and V is TRBV28; D possibly corresponds to TRBD1 (6 bases). Germline assignment: CDR1 MDHEN and CDR2 SYDVKM. The CDR3 covers 16 residues. V lost 2 bases to trimming and J lost 5 bases, with 19 bases between them.

The chain couples TRBV7-2 to TRBJ1-5; weak D call: TRBD1 (6 bases). Trimming removed 5 bases from V and 1 base from J, with 18 bases in between. Germline V gene sequence: CDR1 SGHTA, CDR2 FQGNSA. The CDR3 totals 17 residues. The CDR3: CASSPYSGTKSNQPQHF. The DNA of the CDR3 is TGTGCCAGCAGCCCTTACTCCGGGACAAAAAGCAATCAGCCCCAGCATTTT. Filled out from reference TRBV7-2 and TRBJ1-5, the complete variable domain reads GAGVSQSPSNKVTEKGKDVELRCDPISGHTALYWYRQSLGQGLEFLIYFQGNSAPDKSGLPSDRFSAERTGGSVSTLTIQRTQQEDSAVYLCASSPYSGTKSNQPQHFGDGTRLSIL.

This chain joins TRBV29-1 and TRBJ2-5; tentatively, D is TRBD1 or TRBD2 (5 bases each). Gene TRBJ2-7 matches the end of the DNA better, so the J call may be wrong. CDR1 SQVTM and CDR2 ANQGSEA come from the germline V gene. The CDR3 spans 15 residues. The CDR3 coding sequence is TGCAGCGCCCCCAAGTATTGGGACGCAGGCTGCGAGCAGTACTTC. This encodes CSAPKYWDAGCEQYF.